The T cell receptor (beta chain) described here comes from a study of blood T cell repertoires in COVID-19. The overall study: Sites in the United States, Italy and Spain provided acute and convalescent COVID-19 samples. Nucleic acid was either cDNA or gDNA, and it came from T cells, B-cell-depleted T cells, or PBMCs.

This CDR3 has 14 amino acids. V shed 0 bases and J 3 bases; nucleotides not matched to a gene: 3. Germline V CDR1 and CDR2: SGHRS, YFSETQ. In the study's own analysis: By means of reference gene primer amplification, nucleated cell counts were estimated. Method: immunoSEQ multiplex PCR; TCRdb's copy keeps in-frame clones and lacks some. V and J calls and clone size are as listed in that table; D and trimming were resolved from the DNA. There are 200,000 to 300,000 clones in the sample; about 90% occur only once, and 3% to 4% lies in the top ten. To note about this clone: Other DNA variants within this sample encode the same CDR3.

V usage is TRBV5-1 and J usage is TRBJ2-7; TRBD1 matches 7 bases. This TCR was sampled from a woman aged 40 to 49 with acute or convalescent COVID-19. The sample comprised peripheral blood. The CDR3 loop is CASSLVAGGYEQYV. In DNA, the CDR3 is TGCGCCAGCAGCTTGGTGGCAGGGGGCTACGAGCAGTACGTC.